This T cell receptor beta chain was captured by sequencing in a study of human T cells and chemical hapten exposure (dated by TCRdb to the early 2020s). For the study in its entirety: For sensitization, 2% DPC in acetone was applied to an approximately 2 cm by approximately 2 cm area of upper inner arm skin. Blood was sampled from patients pre-sensitization (week 0) and at 2, 6 and about 24 weeks after DPC sensitization. For TCR sequencing, blood came from 25 to 35 alopecia patients at anywhere from one to four time points (pre-sensitization, 2, 6 and 24 weeks). This study followed changes in the peripheral blood TCR repertoire in vivo during primary and secondary sensitization of alopecia patients to the hapten diphenylcyclopropenone (DPC). Patch testing was done on the upper back using Finn chambers containing 0.01% DPC, and results were scored after 6 days according to International Contact Dermatitis Research Group standards. The libraries were sequenced as a pool, and the TCR yield per sample differed mostly because of small variations in library volumes within the pool. The patient cohort, mostly female, included alopecia areata with under or over 50% scalp involvement, alopecia totalis and alopecia universalis. Patients additionally received weekly therapeutic DPC doses to the scalp throughout the roughly 25-week study period. Here is what the overall study found, with its caveats: Compared with pre-sensitization or healthy control sets, expanded TCRs formed significantly more large CDR3 similarity clusters, which is consistent with antigen-driven responses. Patch test score correlated positively with the number of PT1 expanded TCRs, reaching significance at thresholds 8, 16 and 32 but not at 4. DPC sensitization did not change the number of TCRs with a frequency above 1 in 1000, and there was no evidence of changes in global repertoire structure. Because all patients had alopecia, a presumed autoimmune disease, the immune response of the patients might differ from that of healthy individuals. After repeated subsampling, changes were observed in the strength of the expansion versus patch-test correlation and in the threshold at which the correlation became significant.

The intended sense of this specimen's time point label: pre-sensitization, week 0. The meaning of the sample's treatment or condition label: therapeutic diphenylcyclopropenone sensitization with weekly scalp DPC. Blood at each patch-test visit was drawn before the patch test was applied. To be eligible, patients had to be aged 18 to 70, diagnosed with alopecia and judged suitable for DPC therapy, while pregnant patients were excluded. Total RNA was isolated from unfractionated whole blood collected in Tempus Blood RNA tubes. Via the germline V gene, CDR1 is SGHRS and CDR2 YFSETQ. The CDR3 starts with the cysteine, ends with the phenylalanine, and has 15 residues. Here the CDR3 DNA is all that survives: 45 bases in frame from base 1. Trimming accounts for 0 bases at V and 3 bases at J, while the number of junction bases matched to no gene is 5. For this clonotype: Its antigen target is currently unknown. Qualities for individual bases were not recorded, and no much larger clone is one base off.

Library preparation was by RACE. Data came from a NextSeq 500. During library preparation, unique molecular identifiers were attached to individual cDNA molecules so that TCRs could be counted quantitatively and reproducibly. Both TCR alpha and TCR beta chains were sequenced from each blood RNA sample. Processing in the source paper ran as follows. A median of approximately 100,000 TCRs per sample was observed, with a range of about 23,224 to 690,600. V, J and CDR3 annotation of the TCR reads was performed with the Decombinator software suite. Every sample was subsampled to the same number of TCRs (28,000) for the PS versus PT1 abundance plots. Expanded TCRs were defined as absent before sensitization and observed at least eight times at the 2-week time point. TCRdb reworked the public reads: Q25 trimming with fastp, MiXCR clone assembly, productive beta chains retained. CDR3 protein sequences are deduplicated, and each keeps its most common genes and DNA. TCRdb's processing, not the authors', yielded these V and J calls. A total of around 300,000 distinct CDR3 sequences appear in this sample, roughly 7.7% of them only once. In total, the top ten clones hold roughly 1.2% of the sample.

The TCR was taken from a man younger than 35 with alopecia areata. Some clones in this sample may be carry-over from other donors' samples. Sequenced here: whole blood, sampled in connection with sensitization to the hapten diphenylcyclopropenone (DPC). The chain employs TRBV5-1 and TRBJ2-5, with 7 central nucleotides matching TRBD1. In nucleotides, the sequence is TGCGCCAGCAGCTTGGCGACAGGGATAGAAGAGACCCAGTACTTC. This codes for CASSLATGIEETQYF.